Below are 10 T cell receptor beta chains sequenced from a single sample in a study of metastatic and nonmetastatic thyroid tumors. With MiXCR, TCRdb called clones anew from the PCR reads. This table holds about 21,000 clones, around 10% found once. Each patient went into thyroid surgery without having received any treatment. The sequencing input was blood. These receptors originate from a female donor with papillary thyroid cancer or a benign thyroid nodule (not recorded which). Some clones in this sample may be carry-over from other donors' samples.

The chain carries TRBV4-3 and TRBJ2-3; 7 bases agree with TRBD2. CDR1 is LGHNA, CDR2 YSLEER, per germline. The CDR3 covers 16 residues. J gave up 5 bases and V 1 base, and 9 bases lay outside the gene matches. CDR3 coding DNA: TGCGCCAGCAGCCAAGTGGGAAGCGGGGAACGAGATACGCAGTATTTT. Translated: CASSQVGSGERDTQYF.

This chain uses TRBV5-1 with TRBJ2-1; 11 positions match TRBD2. J gave up 8 bases and V 4 bases, and 8 bases lay outside the gene matches. The CDR3 contains 15 residues. Germline CDR1 reads SGHRS; CDR2 reads YFSETQ. DNA for the CDR3: TGCGCCAGCAGCCTCTCTAGCGGGGGGCGGCATGAGCAGTTCTTC. As protein: CASSLSSGGRHEQFF.

This clone was recorded many times. The V gene is TRBV20-1, the J gene TRBJ2-7; D unresolved. The CDR3 spans 10 residues. The germline gives CDR1 DFQATT, CDR2 SNEGSKA (reference sequence). The V and J ends lost 4 bases and 6 bases respectively, with 7 bases between them. CDR3 region: CSAMDSEQYF. The CDR3 DNA reads as TGCAGTGCTATGGATAGCGAGCAGTACTTC.

The sample holds many counts of this clone. CDR3 DNA sequence: TGTGCCAGCAGCCCCGGACCCCGATCCGACCAAGCTTTCTTT. Encoded protein: CASSPGPRSDQAFF. The chain joins TRBV9 to TRBJ1-1, with D unclear. The germline gives CDR1 SGDLS, CDR2 YYNGEE. Trimming removed 4 bases from V and 9 bases from J, with 19 bases in between. The CDR3 is 14 residues long.

This clone has a count of ten or more. V and J are TRBV7-3 and TRBJ2-7; D possibly corresponds to TRBD1 (6 bases). In germline, CDR1 is SGHTA, CDR2 FQGTGA. The CDR3 spans 14 residues. The V end was cut by 2 bases, the J end by 0 bases, with 8 bases between. CDR3 nucleotide sequence: TGTGCCAGCAGCTTAGGGGGCGGCTCCTACGAGCAGTACTTC. This codes for CASSLGGGSYEQYF.

This clone showed up many times. The rearrangement joins TRBV10-1 to TRBJ1-6; TRBD1 aligns across 8 bases. The CDR3 contains 14 residues. The junction had 4 bases not matched to a gene; V was cut back by 5 bases and J by 7 bases. The germline V gene encodes CDR1 WNHNN and CDR2 SYGVQD (reference sequence). This CDR3 is CASSSDRENSPLHF. CDR3 DNA sequence: TGCGCCAGCAGTTCGGACAGGGAGAATTCACCCCTCCACTTT.

This clone was found many times. The chain employs TRBV11-2 and TRBJ2-5, with 9 bases identical to TRBD1. Germline CDR1 and CDR2: SGHAT and FQNNGV. CDR3 length equals 16 residues. Losses at the gene ends were 4 bases for V and 5 bases for J; bases not matched to a gene: 11. CDR3 amino acids: CASSSSGTGYRETQYF. In nucleotides, the CDR3 is TGTGCCAGCAGCTCCTCCGGGACAGGGTATCGGGAGACCCAGTACTTC.

In its sample, this clone was seen many times. The gene calls are TRBV11-2 and TRBJ2-3; tentative D call: TRBD2 (6 bases). The CDR3 runs 17 residues. V was cut by 2 bases and J by 0 bases, with 15 bases left in between. Germline loops: CDR1 SGHAT, CDR2 FQNNGV. The CDR3 protein is CASSLIGVAASTDTQYF. The CDR3 DNA reads TGTGCCAGCAGCTTAATCGGGGTAGCGGCTAGCACAGATACGCAGTATTTT.

This clone came up many times. The chain employs TRBV6-1 and TRBJ1-4, with D unresolved. The germline V gene encodes CDR1 MNHNS and CDR2 SASEGT. The CDR3 length is 13 residues. Trimming removed 3 bases at V and 6 bases at J, with 8 bases between. CDR3 loop: CASSDGSHEKLFF. CDR3 nucleotides: TGTGCCAGCAGTGACGGGAGCCATGAAAAACTGTTTTTT.

This clone was observed at least ten times. This chain connects TRBV12-5 to TRBJ2-7, with 11 nucleotides matching TRBD1. Germline-derived CDR1 and CDR2 are LGHNT and FRNRAP. The CDR3 loop spans 17 amino acids. Trimming at V came to 1 base and at J to 4 bases, leaving 9 bases not matched to a gene. CDR3 amino acids: CASGLDWGGQGAYEQYF. The CDR3 coding sequence is TGTGCTAGTGGTTTGGACTGGGGCGGACAGGGGGCGTACGAGCAGTACTTC.